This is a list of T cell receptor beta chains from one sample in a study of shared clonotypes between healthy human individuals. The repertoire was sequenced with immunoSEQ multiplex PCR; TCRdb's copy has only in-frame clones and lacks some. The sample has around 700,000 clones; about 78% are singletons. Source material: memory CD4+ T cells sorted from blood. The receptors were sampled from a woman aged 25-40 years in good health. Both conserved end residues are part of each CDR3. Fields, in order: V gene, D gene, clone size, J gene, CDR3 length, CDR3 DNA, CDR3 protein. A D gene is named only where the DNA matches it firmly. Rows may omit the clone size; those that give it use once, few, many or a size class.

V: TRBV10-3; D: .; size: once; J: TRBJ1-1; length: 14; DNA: TGTGCCATCCAATCGGCAGGGATGAACACTGAAGCTTTCTTT; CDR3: CAIQSAGMNTEAFF
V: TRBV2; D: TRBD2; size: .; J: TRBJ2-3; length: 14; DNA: TGTGCCAGCAGTGAAATTAACGCGGGAGGGCTGCAGTATTTT; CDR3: CASSEINAGGLQYF
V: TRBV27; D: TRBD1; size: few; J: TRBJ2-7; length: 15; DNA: TGTGCCAGCAGTTTTGGGACAGGGCTCTCCTACGAGCAGTACTTC; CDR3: CASSFGTGLSYEQYF
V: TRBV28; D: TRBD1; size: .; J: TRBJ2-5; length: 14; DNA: TGTGCCAGCAGGATACCGGGACAGGGGGTGGCCCAGTACTTC; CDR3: CASRIPGQGVAQYF
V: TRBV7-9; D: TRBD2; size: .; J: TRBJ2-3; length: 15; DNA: TGTGCCAGCAGCCCGGGACTAGCGGACGGGAATACGCAGTATTTT; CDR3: CASSPGLADGNTQYF
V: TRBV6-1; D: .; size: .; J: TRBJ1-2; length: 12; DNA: TGTGCCAGCAGTGGGGCCCTTGTTGGCTACACCTTC; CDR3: CASSGALVGYTF
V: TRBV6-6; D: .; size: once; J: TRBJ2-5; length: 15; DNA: TGTGCCAGCACCCGGGTTGGAGGGTACCAAGAGACCCAGTACTTC; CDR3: CASTRVGGYQETQYF
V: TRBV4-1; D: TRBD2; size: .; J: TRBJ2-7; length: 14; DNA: TGCGCCAGCAGCCGGGGCCTATCTGGGAGGGAGCTGTACTTC; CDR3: CASSRGLSGRELYF
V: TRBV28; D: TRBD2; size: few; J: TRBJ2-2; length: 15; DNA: TGTGCCAGCAGTATTAGCGGGAGCGGCACCGGGGAGCTGTTTTTT; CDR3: CASSISGSGTGELFF
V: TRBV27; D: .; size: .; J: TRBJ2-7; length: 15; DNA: TGTGCCAGCAGTTCCCCGACTGGCGGGGCCTACGAGCAGTACTTC; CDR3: CASSSPTGGAYEQYF
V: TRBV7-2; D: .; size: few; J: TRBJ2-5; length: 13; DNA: TGTGCCAGCAGCCGAACCACAAAGGAGACCCAGTACTTC; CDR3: CASSRTTKETQYF
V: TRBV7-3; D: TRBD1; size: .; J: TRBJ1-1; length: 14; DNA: TGTGCCAGCAGCACCGGACAGGGGGCATCTGAAGCTTTCTTT; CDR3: CASSTGQGASEAFF
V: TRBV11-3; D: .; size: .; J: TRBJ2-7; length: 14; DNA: TGTGCCAGCAGCCCGCGGGGTCTTCAGACCGAGCAGTACTTC; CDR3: CASSPRGLQTEQYF
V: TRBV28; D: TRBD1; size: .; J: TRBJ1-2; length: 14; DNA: TGTGCCAGCAGGACGGGACAGGGCGGCTTTGGCTACACCTTC; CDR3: CASRTGQGGFGYTF
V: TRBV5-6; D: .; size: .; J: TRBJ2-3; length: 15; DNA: TGTGCCAGCAGCTGGAGACGGGGAAACACAGATACGCAGTATTTT; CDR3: CASSWRRGNTDTQYF
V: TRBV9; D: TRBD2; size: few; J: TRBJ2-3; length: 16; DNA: TGTGCCAGCAGCGTAGCTCTAGCGGGAGTTACAGATACGCAGTATTTT; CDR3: CASSVALAGVTDTQYF
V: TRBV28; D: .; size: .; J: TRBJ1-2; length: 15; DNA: TGTGCCAGCAGTTTAAACCCCGGGGATAACTATGGCTACACCTTC; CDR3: CASSLNPGDNYGYTF
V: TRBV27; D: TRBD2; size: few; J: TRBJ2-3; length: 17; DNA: TGTGCCAGCAAGGCTAGCGGGAAGGGGACTAGCACAGATACGCAGTATTTT; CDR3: CASKASGKGTSTDTQYF
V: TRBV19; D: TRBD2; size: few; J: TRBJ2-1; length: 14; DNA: TGTGCCAGTAGTCCGGGACTAGCGGTCAATGAGCAGTTCTTC; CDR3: CASSPGLAVNEQFF
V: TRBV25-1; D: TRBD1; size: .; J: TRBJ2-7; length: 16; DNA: TGTGCCAGCAGTGGGAGCCGGGACAGGCCTTCCTACGAGCAGTACTTC; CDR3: CASSGSRDRPSYEQYF
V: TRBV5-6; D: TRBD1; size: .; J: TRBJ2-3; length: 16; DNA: TGTGCCAGCAGCCCTCGGGACAGGGGAAGCACAGATACGCAGTATTTT; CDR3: CASSPRDRGSTDTQYF
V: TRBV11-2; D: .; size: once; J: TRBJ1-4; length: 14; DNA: TGTGCCAGCAGGTGGGGGGGCAGAAATGAAAAACTGTTTTTT; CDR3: CASRWGGRNEKLFF
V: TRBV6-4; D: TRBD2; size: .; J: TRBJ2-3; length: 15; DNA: TGTGCCAGCAGTGACGGGACTAGCGGCACAGATACGCAGTATTTT; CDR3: CASSDGTSGTDTQYF
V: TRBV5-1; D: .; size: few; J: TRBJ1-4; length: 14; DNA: TGCGCCAGCAGCTTGTTGTCCCTGGGTGAAAAACTGTTTTTT; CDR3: CASSLLSLGEKLFF
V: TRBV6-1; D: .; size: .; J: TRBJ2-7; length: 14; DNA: TGTGCCAGCAGTGAACGGGGGCCTCTCTACGAGCAGTACTTC; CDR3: CASSERGPLYEQYF
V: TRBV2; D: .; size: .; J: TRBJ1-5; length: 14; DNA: TGTGCCAGCAGTGGGCCTCTACGGGATCAGCCCCAGCATTTT; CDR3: CASSGPLRDQPQHF
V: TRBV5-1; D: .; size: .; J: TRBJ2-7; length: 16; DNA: TGCGCCAGCAGCCGGCCCGGGGGGACAAGGTCCTACGAGCAGTACTTC; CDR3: CASSRPGGTRSYEQYF
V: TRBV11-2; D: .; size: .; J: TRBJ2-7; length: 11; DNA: TGTGCCAGCAGCCGAGGGGGCGAGCAGTACTTC; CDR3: CASSRGGEQYF
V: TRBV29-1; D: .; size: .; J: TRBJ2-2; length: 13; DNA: TGCAGCGCAGACAGGGGAGGGACCGGGGAGCTGTTTTTT; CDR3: CSADRGGTGELFF
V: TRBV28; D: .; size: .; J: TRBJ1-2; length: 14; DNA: TGTGCCAGCAGTCCACCGACGGCTAACTATGGCTACACCTTC; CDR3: CASSPPTANYGYTF
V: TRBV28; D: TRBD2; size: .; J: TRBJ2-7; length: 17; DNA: TGTGCCAGCAGAGTACCCACTACGACTAGCGGGATTTACGAGCAGTACTTC; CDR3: CASRVPTTTSGIYEQYF
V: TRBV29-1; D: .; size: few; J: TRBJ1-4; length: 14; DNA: TGCAGCGCCAGAGGGGGGGCTGGAGATGAAAAACTGTTTTTT; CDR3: CSARGGAGDEKLFF
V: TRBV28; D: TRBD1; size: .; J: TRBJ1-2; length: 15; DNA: TGTGCCAGCAGTTCCCCCCAGGGACAGGGGAAGGGCTACACCTTC; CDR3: CASSSPQGQGKGYTF
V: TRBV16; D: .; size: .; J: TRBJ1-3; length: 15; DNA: TGTGCCAGCAGCCAATCTTCGTTCTCTGGAAACACCATATATTTT; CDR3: CASSQSSFSGNTIYF
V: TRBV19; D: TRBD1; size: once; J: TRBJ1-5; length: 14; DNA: TGTGCCAGTAGTAGAGGACAGGGAAATCAGCCCCAGCATTTT; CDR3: CASSRGQGNQPQHF
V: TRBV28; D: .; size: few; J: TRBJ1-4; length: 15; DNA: TGTGCCAGCAGAGTAGTCGGTGGGGAGGTTGAAAAACTGTTTTTT; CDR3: CASRVVGGEVEKLFF
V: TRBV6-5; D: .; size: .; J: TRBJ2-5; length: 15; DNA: TGTGCCAGCAGTACGTATTACGAGCTTCAAGAGACCCAGTACTTC; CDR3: CASSTYYELQETQYF